This record looks at one T cell receptor (beta chain) sequence and its context. What it binds is unknown. V lost 2 bases and J lost 7; bases outside the gene matches: 11. This CDR3 spans 16 amino acids. Germline CDR1 and CDR2: SGDLS and YYNGEE. This sample is part of a study of shared clonotypes between healthy human individuals. About the research overall: Serving as donors were two women and a few men, whose ages spanned 18 to 49.

Each PCR replicate from the sorted subsets contained around 0.2 ug DNA, which is tens of thousands of T cell genomes. Only in-frame clones appear in the TCRdb table, and some are missing; sequencing was by immunoSEQ multiplex PCR. The data contain hundreds of thousands of clones, almost 97% of them singletons. General study points: Memory subsets generally showed lower estimated richness than naive subsets.

A CD45RA-negative memory subset and a CD45RA+ naive subset were separated from the CD4+ cells. The material sequenced was naive CD4+ T cells sorted from blood. Subset defined: CD45RA+ positively selected. The rearrangement uses TRBV9 and TRBJ2-1, with 8 bases aligning to TRBD2. This sequence originates from a woman aged 30 to 39 in good health. CDR3: CASSVTSGPKGNEQFF. The CDR3, as DNA: TGTGCCAGCAGCGTTACTAGCGGCCCCAAAGGTAATGAGCAGTTCTTC.